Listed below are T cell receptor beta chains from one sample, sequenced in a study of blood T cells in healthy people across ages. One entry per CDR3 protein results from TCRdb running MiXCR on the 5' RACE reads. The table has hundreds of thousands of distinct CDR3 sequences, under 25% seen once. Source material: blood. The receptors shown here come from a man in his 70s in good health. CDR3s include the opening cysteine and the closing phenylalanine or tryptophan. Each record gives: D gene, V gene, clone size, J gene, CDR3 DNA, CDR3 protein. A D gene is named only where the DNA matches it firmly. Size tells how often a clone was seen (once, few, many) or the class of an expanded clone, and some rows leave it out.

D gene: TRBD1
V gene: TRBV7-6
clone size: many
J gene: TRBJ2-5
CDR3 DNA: TGTGCCAGCACTGTAAGAGGGGGCGTAGAGACCCAGTACTTC
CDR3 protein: CASTVRGGVETQYF

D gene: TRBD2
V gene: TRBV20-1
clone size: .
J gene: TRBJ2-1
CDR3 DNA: TGCAGTGCTAGAAGCACTAGCGGGGGCCTGAGCTCCTACAATGAGCAGTTCTTC
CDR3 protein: CSARSTSGGLSSYNEQFF

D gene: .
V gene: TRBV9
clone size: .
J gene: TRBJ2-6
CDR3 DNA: TGTGCCAGCAGCAGACGGGACACCCGCTCTGGGGCCAACGTCCTGACTTTC
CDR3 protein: CASSRRDTRSGANVLTF

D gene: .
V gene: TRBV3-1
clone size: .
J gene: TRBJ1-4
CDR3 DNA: TGTGCCAGCAGCTTCCTCCGGGGGACTAATGAAAAACTGTTTTTT
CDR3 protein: CASSFLRGTNEKLFF

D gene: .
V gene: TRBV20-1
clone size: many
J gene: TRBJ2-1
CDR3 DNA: TGCAGTGCTAGGAGAGGGAGTACTAACAATGAGCAGTTCTTC
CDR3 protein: CSARRGSTNNEQFF

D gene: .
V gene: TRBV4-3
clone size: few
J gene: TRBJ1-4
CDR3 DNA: TGCGCCAGCAGCCAAGATCCAAGCCGGGCTGACGAAAAACTGTTTTTT
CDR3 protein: CASSQDPSRADEKLFF

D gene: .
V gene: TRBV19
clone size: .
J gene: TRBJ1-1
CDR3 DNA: TGTGCCAGTAGTCCCCGAATCGACTTTCTCACGGGCACTGAAGCTTTCTTT
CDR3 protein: CASSPRIDFLTGTEAFF

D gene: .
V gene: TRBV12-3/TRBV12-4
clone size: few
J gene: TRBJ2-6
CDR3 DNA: TGTGCCAGCAGTTTATGGGTGAAGGTTTCTGGGGCCAACGTCCTGACTTTC
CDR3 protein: CASSLWVKVSGANVLTF

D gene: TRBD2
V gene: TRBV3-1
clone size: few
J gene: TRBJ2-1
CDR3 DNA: TGTGCCAGCAGCCAGGACAGACTAGCGCTCAGCTCCTACAATGAGCAGTTCTTC
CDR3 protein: CASSQDRLALSSYNEQFF

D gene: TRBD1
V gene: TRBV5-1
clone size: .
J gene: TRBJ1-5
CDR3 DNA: TGCGCCAGCCGCAGGGGGACGGATCAGCCCCAGCATTTT
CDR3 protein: CASRRGTDQPQHF

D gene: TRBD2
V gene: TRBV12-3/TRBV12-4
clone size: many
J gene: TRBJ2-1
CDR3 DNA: TGTGCCAGCAGGGGACTAGCGGGAGGGCTAAGGAATGAGCAGTTCTTC
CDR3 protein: CASRGLAGGLRNEQFF

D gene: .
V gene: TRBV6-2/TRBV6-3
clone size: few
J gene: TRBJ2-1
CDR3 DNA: TGTGCCAGCAGCATTAGCGCAAACAATGAGCAGTTCTTC
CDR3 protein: CASSISANNEQFF

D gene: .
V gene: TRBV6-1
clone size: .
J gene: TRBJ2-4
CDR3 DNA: TGTGCCAGCAGTGAAGCGCCAGGGACCCACATTCAGTACTTC
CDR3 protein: CASSEAPGTHIQYF

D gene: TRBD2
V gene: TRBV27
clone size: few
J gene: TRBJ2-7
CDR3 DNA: TGTGCCAGCAGTTTATTCGGGACTAGCCCCTACGAGCAGTACTTC
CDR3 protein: CASSLFGTSPYEQYF

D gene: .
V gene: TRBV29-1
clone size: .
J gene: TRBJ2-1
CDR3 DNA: TGCAGCGTTCCGGCCAGGGGAGACTACAATGAGCAGTTCTTC
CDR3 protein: CSVPARGDYNEQFF

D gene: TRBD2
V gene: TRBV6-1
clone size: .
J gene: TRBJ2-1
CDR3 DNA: TGTGCCAGCAGTGATTCGGGTAGCGGGAGTTTCAATGAGCAGTTCTTC
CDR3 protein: CASSDSGSGSFNEQFF

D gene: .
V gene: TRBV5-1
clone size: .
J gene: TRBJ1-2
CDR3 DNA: TGCGCCAGCAGCTTTACCCCGGGCCAGGGGAACTATGGCTACACCTTC
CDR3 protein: CASSFTPGQGNYGYTF

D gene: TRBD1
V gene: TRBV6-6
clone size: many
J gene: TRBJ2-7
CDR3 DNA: TGTGCCAGCAGTGGCGGGGACAGGGTCAACGAGCAGTACTTC
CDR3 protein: CASSGGDRVNEQYF

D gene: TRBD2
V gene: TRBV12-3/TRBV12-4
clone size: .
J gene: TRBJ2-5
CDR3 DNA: TGTGCCAGCAGTCCAGGGACTACCTTGTACCAAGAGACCCAGTACTTC
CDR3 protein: CASSPGTTLYQETQYF

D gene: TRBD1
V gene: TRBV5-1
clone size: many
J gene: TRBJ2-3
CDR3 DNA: TGCGCCAGCAGCTTGGTTTCCGGGACAGGGGGCCTAGATACGCAGTATTTT
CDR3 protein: CASSLVSGTGGLDTQYF

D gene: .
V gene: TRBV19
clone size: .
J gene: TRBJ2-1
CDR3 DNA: TGTGCCAGTAGTATAGGTAGCGTCGTCTACAATGAGCAGTTCTTC
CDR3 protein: CASSIGSVVYNEQFF

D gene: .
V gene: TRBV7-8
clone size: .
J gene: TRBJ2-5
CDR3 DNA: TGTGCCAGCAGCCAAGGGGGGTCTCAAGAGACCCAGTACTTC
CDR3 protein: CASSQGGSQETQYF

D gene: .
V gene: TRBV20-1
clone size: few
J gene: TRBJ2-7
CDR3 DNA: TGCAGTGCTAGCTACGGAAAGACCTACGAGCAGTACTTC
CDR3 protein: CSASYGKTYEQYF

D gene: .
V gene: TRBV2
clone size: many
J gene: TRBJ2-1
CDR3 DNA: TGTGCCAGCAGCCCCGGACAGTCCCTCCTTGAGGAGCAGTTCTTC
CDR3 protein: CASSPGQSLLEEQFF

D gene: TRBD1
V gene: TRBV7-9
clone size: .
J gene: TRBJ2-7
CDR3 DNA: TGTGCCAGCAGCTTACACGACAGGGGGAGCTACGAGCAGTACTTC
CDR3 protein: CASSLHDRGSYEQYF

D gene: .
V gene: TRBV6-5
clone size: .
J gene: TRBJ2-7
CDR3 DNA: TGTGCCAGCAGTTACTTCAGGGGATCAGCCTACGAGCAGTACTTC
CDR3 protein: CASSYFRGSAYEQYF

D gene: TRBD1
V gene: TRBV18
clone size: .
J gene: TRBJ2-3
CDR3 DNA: TGTGCCAGCTCACCAGCCGGGACAGGGTCCACAGATACGCAGTATTTT
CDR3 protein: CASSPAGTGSTDTQYF